The next 15 T cell receptor beta chains were all read from a single sample in a study of cytomegalovirus exposure and HLA in healthy donors. A multiplex PCR was run with 60 Vbeta primers and 13 Jbeta primers. Assay used: immunoSEQ multiplex PCR; TCRdb lists only in-frame clones, some missing. The sample has about 140,000 clones, over 70% seen once; the top ten hold approximately 6.2%. Sequencing was done on a sample of PBMCs. These receptors were obtained from a man in his forties in good health and CMV-seropositive.

V gene TRBV6-5 combines with J gene TRBJ2-7, with TRBD1 matching 8 bases. The germline V gene has CDR1 MNHEY and CDR2 SVGAGI. The V and J ends lost 0 bases and 4 bases, in that order; junction bases with no gene match: 5. The CDR3 consists of 15 residues. This CDR3 reads CASSYSDRGPYEQYF. The CDR3 DNA sequence: TGTGCCAGCAGTTACTCCGACAGGGGCCCATACGAGCAGTACTTC.

The chain has TRBV25-1 and TRBJ1-4; perhaps TRBD1 as D (5 bases). The germline V gene has CDR1 MGHDK and CDR2 SYGVNS. The V and J ends lost 5 bases and 0 bases respectively, with 13 bases between them. The CDR3 totals 16 residues. DNA of the CDR3: TGTGCCAGCAGTACCCTGACAGCCGCAACTAATGAAAAACTGTTTTTT. Protein product: CASSTLTAATNEKLFF. Together with reference TRBV25-1 and TRBJ1-4, the CDR3 gives the full variable domain: EADIYQTPRYLVIGTGKKITLECSQTMGHDKMYWYQQDPGMELHLIHYSYGVNSTEKGDLSSESTVSRIRTEHFPLTLESARPSHTSQYLCASSTLTAATNEKLFFGSGTQLSVL.

This chain joins TRBV6-5 and TRBJ1-2, with 7 bases lining up with TRBD1. The CDR3 is 14 residues long. Germline V gene lookup returns CDR1 MNHEY and CDR2 SVGAGI. Trimming cost V 0 bases and J 3 bases; bases outside gene matches: 1. The CDR3 nucleotides read TGTGCCAGCAGTTACTCGACAGGGTACTATGGCTACACCTTC. It encodes CASSYSTGYYGYTF.

CDR3 sequence reads: CASSVISGTYNEQFF. The CDR3 DNA follows: TGTGCCAGCAGCGTGATAAGCGGGACCTACAATGAGCAGTTCTTC. The rearrangement joins TRBV9 to TRBJ2-1; 7 bases match TRBD2. The trim removed 2 bases at V and 2 bases at J, leaving 4 bases unmatched. This CDR3 region has 15 residues. Germline V lookup: CDR1 SGDLS, CDR2 YYNGEE.

The chain uses TRBV19 and TRBJ1-1; D possibly corresponds to TRBD1 (5 bases). The CDR3 loop spans 13 amino acids. With 6 bases removed from V and 4 bases from J, the gap between germline ends came to 12 bases. The germline V gene encodes CDR1 LNHDA and CDR2 SQIVND (reference sequence). CDR3 DNA sequence: TGTGCCAGTAGCCCGAAAAGGGGCACTGAAGCTTTCTTT. It encodes CASSPKRGTEAFF.

Only a few counts were recorded for this clone. The rearrangement joins TRBV5-5 to TRBJ1-1; D is unclear. There are 13 residues in the CDR3. V dropped 2 bases and J dropped 6 bases, with 11 bases sitting between them. CDR1 and CDR2 from the germline V gene are SGHKS and YYEKEE (reference sequence). The CDR3 region is CASSFAESPEAFF. DNA of the CDR3: TGTGCCAGCAGCTTCGCGGAGTCCCCTGAAGCTTTCTTT.

This clone appeared a few times. J is TRBJ1-2 and V is TRBV4-3, with TRBD1 matching 7 bases. Germline values: CDR1 LGHNA, CDR2 YSLEER. The CDR3 consists of 15 residues. The junction had 5 bases not matched to a gene; V was cut back by 0 bases and J by 4 bases. The CDR3 DNA reads as TGCGCCAGCAGCCAAGAGGGCAGGGGGATCTATGGCTACACCTTC. Translated: CASSQEGRGIYGYTF.

The chain couples TRBV5-6 to TRBJ1-2; 8 bases match TRBD1. The germline CDR1 and CDR2 sequences are SGHDT and YYEEEE. The CDR3 spans 15 residues. V lost 2 bases to trimming and J lost 8 bases; unmatched junction nucleotides: 11. The CDR3 DNA reads as TGTGCCAGCAGCTTCCGGGACAGGCCTTTATTCGGCTACACCTTC. Translated, it gives CASSFRDRPLFGYTF.

The chain employs TRBV7-8 and TRBJ2-7, with 8 nucleotides matching TRBD1. V was pared by 1 base and J by 2 bases, with 16 bases of the junction left unmatched. Germline assignment: CDR1 SGHVS and CDR2 FQNEAQ. This CDR3 contains 19 residues. This CDR3 reads CASSLVPRGPLMWAYEQYF. CDR3 coding DNA: TGTGCCAGCAGCTTAGTTCCCAGGGGGCCTCTCATGTGGGCCTACGAGCAGTACTTC.

The chain uses TRBV6-5 and TRBJ2-1; 9 nucleotides match TRBD2. Germline V lookup: CDR1 MNHEY, CDR2 SVGAGI. With 4 bases clipped from V and 5 bases from J, the junction kept 6 bases outside the gene matches. CDR3 length equals 15 residues. Here the CDR3 reads CASSSGGGAHNEQFF. The CDR3 DNA reads as TGTGCCAGCAGTTCTGGCGGGGGGGCCCACAATGAGCAGTTCTTC.

There are a few counts of this clone. The chain uses TRBV7-9 and TRBJ1-2, with 9 bases lining up with TRBD1. With 7 bases clipped from V and 5 bases from J, the junction kept 17 bases outside the gene matches. CDR3 length equals 17 residues. Germline V gene lookup returns CDR1 SEHNR and CDR2 FQNEAQ (reference sequence). CDR3 amino acids: CASTRPGQGFTVYGYTF. CDR3 DNA: TGTGCCAGCACCCGTCCGGGACAGGGTTTTACTGTGTATGGCTACACCTTC. The full variable domain, in which reference TRBV7-9 and TRBJ1-2 provide the parts outside the CDR3, is DTGVSQNPRHKITKRGQNVTFRCDPISEHNRLYWYRQTLGQGPEFLTYFQNEAQLEKSRLLSDRFSAERPKGSFSTLEIQRTEQGDSAMYLCASTRPGQGFTVYGYTFGSGTRLTVV.

CDR3: CASSTPGLAGALSYEQYF. The CDR3 coding sequence is TGCGCCAGCAGCACCCCGGGACTAGCGGGAGCTCTCTCCTACGAGCAGTACTTC. This chain connects TRBV5-1 to TRBJ2-7; TRBD2 matches 14 bases. J lost 0 bases, V lost 4 bases, and 9 bases had no gene match. Germline CDR1 reads SGHRS; CDR2 reads YFSETQ. CDR3 length equals 18 residues.

V is TRBV18 and J is TRBJ2-1, with 7 bases that match TRBD1. Per germline, CDR1 KGHSH and CDR2 LQKENI. CDR3 length: 14 amino acids. Germline trimming cut 4 bases from V and 11 bases from J; bases unmatched to any gene: 11. CDR3 in DNA: TGTGCCAGCTCACTCTCTGGGACAGATAACAAGCAGTTCTTC. Amino acid sequence: CASSLSGTDNKQFF.

This chain links TRBV5-4 with TRBJ2-7; 9 positions agree with TRBD2. Germline CDR1 is SGHNT and CDR2 is YYREEE (reference sequence). The CDR3 runs 18 residues. J lost 3 bases, V lost 4 bases, and 17 bases had no gene match. The CDR3: CASSRGVGGGARVYEQYF. CDR3 bases: TGTGCCAGCAGCCGGGGGGTAGGCGGGGGGGCTCGGGTCTACGAGCAGTACTTC.

This chain uses TRBV5-6 with TRBJ1-5; 9 bases fit TRBD1. Germline V gives CDR1 SGHDT, CDR2 YYEEEE. The CDR3 is made up of 14 amino acids. V was pared by 3 bases and J by 8 bases, with 6 bases of the junction left unmatched. The CDR3 loop reads CASSWGQGVEPQHF. The CDR3 bases are TGTGCCAGCAGCTGGGGACAGGGAGTGGAGCCCCAGCATTTT.